Given below is one T cell receptor beta chain in context. Its antigen remains unknown. These data come from a study of cytomegalovirus exposure and HLA in healthy donors. Study-wide results and limits: Serostatus for CMV was the only available immune exposure information.

13 Jbeta primers and 60 Vbeta primers were used for the PCR. Profiled with immunoSEQ multiplex PCR; TCRdb holds only in-frame clones, not every one. This sample has roughly 110,000 clones; around 85% occur once, and the top ten carry around 2.3%. The CDR3 consists of 17 residues. Looked up from germline, CDR1 is KGHSH and CDR2 is LQKENI. Trimming took 4 bases from V and 0 from J, leaving 15 bases between them. Sequenced input: PBMCs. This chain connects TRBV18 to TRBJ1-4; perhaps TRBD1 as D (6 bases). The source of this sequence is a man aged 30 to 45 in good health and CMV-seronegative. The CDR3 is CASSQDSGPTTNEKLFF. CDR3 bases: TGTGCCAGCTCACAGGACAGTGGGCCGACAACTAATGAAAAACTGTTTTTT.